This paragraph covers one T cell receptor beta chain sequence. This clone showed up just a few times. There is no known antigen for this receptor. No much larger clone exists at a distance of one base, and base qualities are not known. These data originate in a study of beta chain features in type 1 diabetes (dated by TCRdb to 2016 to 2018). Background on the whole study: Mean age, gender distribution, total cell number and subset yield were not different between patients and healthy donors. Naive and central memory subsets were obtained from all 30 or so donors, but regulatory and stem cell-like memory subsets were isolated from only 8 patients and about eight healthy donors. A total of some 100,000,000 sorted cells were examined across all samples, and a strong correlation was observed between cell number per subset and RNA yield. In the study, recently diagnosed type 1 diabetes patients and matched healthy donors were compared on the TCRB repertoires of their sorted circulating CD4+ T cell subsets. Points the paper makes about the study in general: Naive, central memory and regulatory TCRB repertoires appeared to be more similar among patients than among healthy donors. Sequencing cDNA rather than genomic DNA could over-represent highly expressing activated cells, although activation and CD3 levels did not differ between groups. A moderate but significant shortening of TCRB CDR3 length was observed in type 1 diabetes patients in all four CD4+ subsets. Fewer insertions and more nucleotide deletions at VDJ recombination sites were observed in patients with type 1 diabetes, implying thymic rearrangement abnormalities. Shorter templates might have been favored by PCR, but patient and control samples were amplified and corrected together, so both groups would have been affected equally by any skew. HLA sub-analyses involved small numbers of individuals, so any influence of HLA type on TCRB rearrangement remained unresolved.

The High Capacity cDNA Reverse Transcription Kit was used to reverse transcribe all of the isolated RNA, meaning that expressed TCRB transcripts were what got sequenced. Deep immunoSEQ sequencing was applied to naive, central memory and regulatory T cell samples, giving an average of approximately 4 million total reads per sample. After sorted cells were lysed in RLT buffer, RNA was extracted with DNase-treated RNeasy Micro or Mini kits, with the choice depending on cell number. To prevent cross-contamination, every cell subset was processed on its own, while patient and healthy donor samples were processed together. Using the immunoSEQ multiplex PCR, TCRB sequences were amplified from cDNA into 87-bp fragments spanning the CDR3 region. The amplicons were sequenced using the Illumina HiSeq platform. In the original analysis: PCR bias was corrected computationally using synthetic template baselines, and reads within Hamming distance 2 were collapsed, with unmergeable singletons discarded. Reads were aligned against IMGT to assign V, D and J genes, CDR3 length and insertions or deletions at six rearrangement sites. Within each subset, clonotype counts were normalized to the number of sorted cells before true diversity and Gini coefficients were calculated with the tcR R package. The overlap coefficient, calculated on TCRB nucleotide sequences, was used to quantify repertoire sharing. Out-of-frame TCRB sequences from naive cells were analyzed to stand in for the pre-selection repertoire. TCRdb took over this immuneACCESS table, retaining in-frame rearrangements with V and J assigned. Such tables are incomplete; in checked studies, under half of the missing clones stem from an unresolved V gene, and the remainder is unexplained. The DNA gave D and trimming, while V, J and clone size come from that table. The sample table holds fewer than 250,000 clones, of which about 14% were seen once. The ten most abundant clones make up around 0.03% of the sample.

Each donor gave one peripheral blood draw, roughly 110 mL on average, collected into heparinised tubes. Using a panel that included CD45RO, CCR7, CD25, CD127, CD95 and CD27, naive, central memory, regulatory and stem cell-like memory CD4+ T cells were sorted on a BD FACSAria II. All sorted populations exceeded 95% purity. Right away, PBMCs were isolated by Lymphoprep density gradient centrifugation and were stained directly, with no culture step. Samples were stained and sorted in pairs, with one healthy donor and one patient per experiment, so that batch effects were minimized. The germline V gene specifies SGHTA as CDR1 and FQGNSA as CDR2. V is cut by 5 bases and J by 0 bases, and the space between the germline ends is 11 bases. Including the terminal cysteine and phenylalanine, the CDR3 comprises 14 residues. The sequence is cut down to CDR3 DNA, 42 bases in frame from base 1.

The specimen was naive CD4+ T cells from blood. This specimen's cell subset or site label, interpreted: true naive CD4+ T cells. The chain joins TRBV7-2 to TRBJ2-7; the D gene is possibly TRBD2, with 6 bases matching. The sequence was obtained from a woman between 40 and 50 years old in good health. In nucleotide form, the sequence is TGTGCCAGCAGCCGGGACGGGAGCTCCTACGAGCAGTACTTC. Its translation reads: CASSRDGSSYEQYF.